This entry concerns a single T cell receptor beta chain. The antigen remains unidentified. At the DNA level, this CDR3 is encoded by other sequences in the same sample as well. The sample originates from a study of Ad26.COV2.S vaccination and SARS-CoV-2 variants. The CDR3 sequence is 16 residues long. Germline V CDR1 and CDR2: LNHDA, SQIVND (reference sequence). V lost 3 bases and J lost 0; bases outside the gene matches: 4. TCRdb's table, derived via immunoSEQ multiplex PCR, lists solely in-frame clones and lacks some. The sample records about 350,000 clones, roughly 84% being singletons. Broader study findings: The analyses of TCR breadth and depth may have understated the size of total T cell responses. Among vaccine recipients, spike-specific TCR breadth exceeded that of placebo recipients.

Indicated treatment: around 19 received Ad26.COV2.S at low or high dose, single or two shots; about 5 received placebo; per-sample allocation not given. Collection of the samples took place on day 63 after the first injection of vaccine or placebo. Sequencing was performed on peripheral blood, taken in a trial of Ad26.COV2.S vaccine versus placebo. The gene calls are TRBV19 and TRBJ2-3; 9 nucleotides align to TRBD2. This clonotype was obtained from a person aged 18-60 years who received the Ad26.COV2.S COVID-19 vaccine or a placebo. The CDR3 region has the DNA TGTGCCAGTAGTATGGGTACTAGCGGGAGCACAGATACGCAGTATTTT. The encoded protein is CASSMGTSGSTDTQYF.